The rows below give T cell receptor beta chains drawn from one sample of a study of blood T cell repertoires in COVID-19. Sequencing used immunoSEQ multiplex PCR; TCRdb keeps in-frame clones, though not all of them. The top ten clones hold 0.5% to 0.65% of a sample with 150,000 to 160,000 clones, about four fifths of them seen once. The sequencing input was peripheral blood. All receptors derive from a man aged 55 to 69 with acute or convalescent COVID-19. CDR3s include the opening cysteine and the closing phenylalanine or tryptophan. Fields, in order: V gene, J gene, D gene, clone size, CDR3 protein, CDR3 DNA. A D gene is named only where the DNA matches it firmly. Clone size is stated in some rows and not others, as once, few, many or a class when expanded.

V: TRBV28; J: TRBJ1-2; D: .; size: .; CDR3: CASSTQGDYGYTF; DNA: TGTGCCAGCAGTACCCAAGGGGACTATGGCTACACCTTC
V: TRBV5-8; J: TRBJ1-5; D: .; size: once; CDR3: CASSFEGVVYSNQPQHF; DNA: TGTGCCAGCAGCTTTGAGGGAGTGGTGTATAGCAATCAGCCCCAGCATTTT
V: TRBV6-5; J: TRBJ1-6; D: .; size: .; CDR3: CASRGSNSPLHF; DNA: TGTGCCAGTCGGGGGTCAAATTCACCCCTCCACTTT
V: TRBV14; J: TRBJ2-3; D: .; size: .; CDR3: CASSQGGSFGTDTQYF; DNA: TGTGCCAGCAGCCAAGGAGGTAGCTTCGGCACAGATACGCAGTATTTT
V: TRBV4-1; J: TRBJ1-3; D: .; size: .; CDR3: CASSRGGETAGNTIYF; DNA: TGCGCCAGCAGTCGTGGGGGGGAGACAGCTGGAAACACCATATATTTT
V: TRBV12-2; J: TRBJ2-5; D: .; size: .; CDR3: CASRLVSSGTAPQETQYF; DNA: TGTGCAAGTCGCTTAGTATCTAGCGGGACGGCCCCACAAGAGACCCAGTACTTC
V: TRBV7-3; J: TRBJ2-5; D: TRBD2; size: once; CDR3: CASSMAGGPETQYF; DNA: TGTGCCAGCAGCATGGCGGGGGGGCCAGAGACCCAGTACTTC
V: TRBV9; J: TRBJ1-1; D: TRBD1; size: .; CDR3: CASSKSPTGWRTEAFF; DNA: TGTGCCAGCAGCAAATCCCCGACAGGGTGGAGGACTGAAGCTTTCTTT
V: TRBV5-8; J: TRBJ1-2; D: .; size: .; CDR3: CASSLAAGRIGYTF; DNA: TGTGCCAGCAGCTTGGCGGCAGGGCGGATCGGCTACACCTTC
V: TRBV12-3/TRBV12-4; J: TRBJ1-1; D: .; size: once; CDR3: CASTMGLNTEAFF; DNA: TGTGCCAGCACCATGGGGCTGAACACTGAAGCTTTCTTT
V: TRBV5-1; J: TRBJ1-1; D: .; size: few; CDR3: CASSQDSEAFF; DNA: TGCGCCAGCAGCCAGGACAGTGAAGCTTTCTTT
V: TRBV6-5; J: TRBJ1-5; D: .; size: .; CDR3: CASGLASGDQPQHF; DNA: TGTGCCAGCGGGCTCGCTTCGGGGGATCAGCCCCAGCATTTT
V: TRBV5-4; J: TRBJ2-1; D: TRBD2; size: .; CDR3: CASSLGGGLAGANEQFF; DNA: TGTGCCAGCAGCTTGGGAGGGGGACTAGCGGGTGCCAATGAGCAGTTCTTC
V: TRBV7-9; J: TRBJ2-3; D: .; size: .; CDR3: CASSPARNTQYF; DNA: TGTGCCAGCAGCCCCGCGAGGAATACGCAGTATTTT
V: TRBV7-8; J: TRBJ2-7; D: .; size: .; CDR3: CASSLAYPERQYF; DNA: TGTGCCAGCAGCTTAGCGTATCCGGAGAGGCAGTACTTC
V: TRBV9; J: TRBJ1-1; D: .; size: .; CDR3: CASSQGAVPNTEAFF; DNA: TGTGCCAGCAGCCAAGGGGCAGTCCCGAACACTGAAGCTTTCTTT
V: TRBV6-5; J: TRBJ2-7; D: .; size: .; CDR3: CASSNRQPPYEQYF; DNA: TGTGCCAGCAGTAACCGACAGCCCCCCTACGAGCAGTACTTC